The clone carrying this T cell receptor (beta chain) occurred many times. Its antigen is undetermined. The germline CDR1 and CDR2 sequences are SGHTA and FQGTGA. V shed 4 bases and J shed 7 bases, with 13 bases lying between them. The CDR3 is 14 amino acids. This record comes from a study of T-cell memory formation after mild COVID-19. About the research overall: Clusters were largely donor specific.

Regarding the study as a whole: Within pre-infection memory, some responding clones were found, suggesting cross-reactive memory joined. A second wave expanding day 15 to 37 was CD4+-biased; contracting clones were balanced.

With constant-segment primers, 5'RACE yielded cDNA libraries of TCR alpha and TCR beta that carried sample barcodes and UMIs. TCRdb reprocessed the 5' RACE reads via MiXCR and lists one record per CDR3 protein. Of fewer than 400,000 distinct CDR3 sequences detected, more than 15% appear once; the ten largest clones hold roughly 21%. The source is a man between 18 and 35 years old who had mild COVID-19 (a few samples of this study predate the infection). Cell type and time point are not known. Sequencing used PBMCs or a T cell subset sorted from them (not recorded which). The chain recombines TRBV7-3 with TRBJ2-2; tentative D call: TRBD1 (6 bases). CDR3 protein: CASSSQGSGGELFF. Written as DNA, the CDR3 is TGTGCCAGCAGCTCCCAGGGGTCCGGCGGGGAGCTGTTTTTT. Full variable domain (missing parts from reference TRBV7-3 and TRBJ2-2): GAGVSQTPSNKVTEKGKYVELRCDPISGHTALYWYRQSLGQGPEFLIYFQGTGAADDSGLPNDRFFAVRPEGSVSTLKIQRTERGDSAVYLCASSSQGSGGELFFGEGSRLTVL.